Shown below are 15 T cell receptor beta chains from a single sample sequenced in a study of identical twins. TCRdb reprocessed the 5' RACE reads via MiXCR and lists one record per CDR3 protein. This table holds about 900,000 distinct CDR3 sequences, roughly 12% found once. These data also featured in a second study, about yellow fever vaccine responses in identical twins.

Specimen: PBMCs. Every receptor here comes from a woman under 30 in good health.

The sample holds a few counts of this clonotype. The rearrangement joins TRBV6-2 or TRBV6-3 to TRBJ2-2, with 9 nucleotides matching TRBD2. The CDR3 totals 16 residues. The germline V gene has CDR1 MNHEY and CDR2 SVGEGT. V gave up 6 bases and J gave up 4 bases; unmatched junction bases: 9. The CDR3 DNA follows: TGTGCCAGCAGACCAGGGACTAGCTTTAGCACCGGGGAGCTGTTTTTT. Its protein product is CASRPGTSFSTGELFF.

This clonotype has ten or more counts. The gene calls are TRBV12-3 or TRBV12-4 and TRBJ2-5; TRBD2 matches at 14 bases. V trimming: 5 bases; J trimming: 2 bases; junction bases outside the gene matches: 10. The CDR3 loop spans 18 amino acids. CDR3 in DNA: TGTGCCAGCAGTGCCCCGACTAGCGGGGGGGCTGGGCAAGAGACCCAGTACTTC. Residues: CASSAPTSGGAGQETQYF.

This clonotype occurred many times. The V gene is TRBV12-3 or TRBV12-4, the J gene TRBJ2-1, with 7 bases lining up with TRBD1. Germline trimming cut 6 bases from V and 2 bases from J; bases unmatched to any gene: 7. The CDR3 spans 15 residues. CDR3 sequence: CASRHRGKTYNEQFF. CDR3 nucleotide sequence: TGTGCCAGCAGGCACAGGGGAAAAACCTACAATGAGCAGTTCTTC.

V and J are TRBV12-3 or TRBV12-4 and TRBJ2-3; a possible D gene is TRBD2 (6 bases). The V gene lost 5 bases and the J gene lost 6 bases, with 15 bases spanning the gap. CDR3 length: 14 residues. The CDR3 nucleotides are TGTGCCAGCAGTCCCCGGACCGGAGGGGATACGCAGTATTTT. Translating gives CASSPRTGGDTQYF.

This clonotype was seen only a few times. This chain connects TRBV4-2 to TRBJ2-1, with D unresolved. The CDR3 sequence is 16 residues long. Trimming removed 0 bases at V and 8 bases at J, with 17 bases between. The germline V gene has CDR1 LGHNA and CDR2 YNFKEQ. The CDR3 nucleotides read TGTGCCAGCAGCCAAGATGACACCCTAGGGCTACATGAGCAGTTCTTC. It specifies CASSQDDTLGLHEQFF.

The rearrangement joins TRBV6-5 to TRBJ2-7, with D perhaps matching TRBD2 (5 bases). The CDR3 sequence is 16 residues long. The V gene's germline CDR1 is MNHEY and CDR2 SVGAGI. The V gene lost 3 bases and the J gene lost 0 bases, with 15 bases spanning the gap. CDR3 sequence reads: CASSYSSPGLSYEQYF. CDR3 nucleotides: TGTGCCAGCAGTTATTCTAGCCCCGGACTCTCCTACGAGCAGTACTTC.

The rearrangement links TRBV7-9 to TRBJ2-1; no clear D. Trimming cost V 5 bases and J 10 bases, with 12 bases left between them. CDR3 length: 12 residues. Germline CDR1 is SEHNR and CDR2 is FQNEAQ (reference sequence). Here the CDR3 reads CASSPVGREQFF. CDR3 DNA sequence: TGTGCCAGCAGCCCAGTTGGAAGGGAGCAGTTCTTC. Based on the CDR3 plus reference TRBV7-9 and TRBJ2-1, the full variable domain is DTGVSQNPRHKITKRGQNVTFRCDPISEHNRLYWYRQTLGQGPEFLTYFQNEAQLEKSRLLSDRFSAERPKGSFSTLEIQRTEQGDSAMYLCASSPVGREQFFGPGTRLTVL.

The sample holds a few counts of this clonotype. The CDR3 loop reads CASSETPDSSGSKNIQYF. Written as DNA, the CDR3 is TGCGCCAGCAGTGAAACTCCCGACTCTAGCGGCTCCAAAAACATTCAGTACTTC. The genes are TRBV10-1 and TRBJ2-4, with TRBD2 identical over 7 bases. There are 18 residues in the CDR3. Germline V gene sequence: CDR1 WNHNN, CDR2 SYGVQD (reference sequence). V gave up 3 bases and J gave up 2 bases; unmatched junction bases: 13.

V and J are TRBV7-8 and TRBJ2-1; D ambiguous. The germline V gene has CDR1 SGHVS and CDR2 FQNEAQ. The germline V and J ends were trimmed by 1 base and 8 bases, with 9 bases remaining between them. This CDR3 region has 13 residues. CDR3 nucleotides: TGTGCCAGCAGCTTAGTGCAGTGGGATGAGCAGTTCTTC. Its translation is CASSLVQWDEQFF. The full variable domain, completed using reference TRBV7-8 and TRBJ2-1, is GAGVSQSPRYKVAKRGQDVALRCDPISGHVSLFWYQQALGQGPEFLTYFQNEAQLDKSGLPSDRFFAERPEGSVSTLKIQRTQQEDSAVYLCASSLVQWDEQFFGPGTRLTVL.

The V gene is TRBV12-3 or TRBV12-4, the J gene TRBJ2-5; D is perhaps TRBD1 (6 bases). The V gene lost 6 bases and the J gene lost 8 bases, with 16 bases spanning the gap. This CDR3 comprises 13 residues. DNA for the CDR3: TGTGCCAGCAGCCCAGACAGGTTATCAACCCAGTACTTC. This sequence encodes CASSPDRLSTQYF.

This clonotype was counted only a few times. The chain employs TRBV27 and TRBJ2-5; 10 bases align to TRBD2. Germline CDR1 reads MNHEY; CDR2 reads SMNVEV (reference sequence). Trimming removed 6 bases from V and 5 bases from J; junction bases left unmatched: 3. The CDR3 spans 13 residues. This chain's CDR3 is CASRLLAGETQYF. CDR3 in DNA: TGTGCCAGCAGACTACTAGCGGGGGAGACCCAGTACTTC.

V usage is TRBV5-1 and J usage is TRBJ1-4, with 9 bases aligning to TRBD1. Trimming at V came to 4 bases and at J to 4 bases, leaving 8 bases not matched to a gene. The CDR3 runs to 16 residues. The germline V gene has CDR1 SGHRS and CDR2 YFSETQ. The CDR3 loop reads CASSRGQGPVNEKLFF. CDR3 DNA sequence: TGCGCCAGCAGCCGGGGACAGGGACCGGTTAATGAAAAACTGTTTTTT.

The chain employs TRBV19 and TRBJ2-7; D is uncertain. CDR3 length: 15 amino acids. In germline, CDR1 is LNHDA, CDR2 SQIVND (reference sequence). With 2 bases removed from V and 1 base from J, the gap between germline ends came to 12 bases. The CDR3 protein is CASSIRDLFSYEQYF. CDR3 nucleotide sequence: TGTGCCAGTAGTATACGCGACCTATTTTCCTACGAGCAGTACTTC. Together with reference TRBV19 and TRBJ2-7, the CDR3 gives the full variable domain: DGGITQSPKYLFRKEGQNVTLSCEQNLNHDAMYWYRQDPGQGLRLIYYSQIVNDFQKGDIAEGYSVSREKKESFPLTVTSAQKNPTAFYLCASSIRDLFSYEQYFGPGTRLTVT.

This clonotype has a handful of counts. The V gene is TRBV6-1, the J gene TRBJ2-2; a possible D gene is TRBD1 (6 bases). V was shortened by 4 bases and J by 0 bases, with 9 bases between the two germline ends. The CDR3 has 15 amino acids. Germline V CDR1 and CDR2: MNHNS, SASEGT. This chain's CDR3 is CASSGQAPNTGELFF. CDR3 sequence (DNA): TGTGCCAGCAGTGGACAGGCCCCGAACACCGGGGAGCTGTTTTTT.

This clonotype was picked up a small number of times. This chain connects TRBV10-3 to TRBJ1-4, with 8 bases fitting TRBD1. CDR3 size: 14 residues. V lost 2 bases, J lost 8 bases, and 4 bases stayed unmatched. Germline loops: CDR1 ENHRY, CDR2 SYGVKD. The CDR3: CAISEDRGGEKLFF. The CDR3 coding sequence is TGTGCCATCAGTGAGGACAGGGGCGGGGAAAAACTGTTTTTT.